Presented here are 10 T cell receptor beta chains from one specimen sequenced in a study of response to subunit inactivated influenza vaccine. Via MiXCR, TCRdb re-called the RT-PCR reads, giving one row per CDR3 protein. Found here are 600,000 to 700,000 distinct CDR3 sequences, around 15% of them singletons; the top ten hold 6.5% to 8%. Sequenced material: PBMCs from blood, taken less than 15 days before vaccination. The receptors derive from a man aged 50 to 60 who received an inactivated influenza vaccine.

The CDR3: CSARDLDRDGGREQYF. In nucleotides, the CDR3 is TGCAGTGCTAGAGATCTTGACAGAGACGGTGGTAGGGAGCAGTACTTC. The V call is TRBV20-1, the J call TRBJ2-7; perhaps TRBD1 as D (5 bases). This CDR3 contains 16 residues. Germline assignment: CDR1 DFQATT and CDR2 SNEGSKA (reference sequence). Trimming removed 0 bases from V and 7 bases from J, with 22 bases in between.

The table lists this clonotype with a count of one. This rearrangement joins TRBV6-2 or TRBV6-3 to TRBJ2-7, with D possibly matching TRBD1 (6 bases). CDR1 is MNHEY, CDR2 SVGEGT, per germline. The CDR3 has 16 residues. V was shortened by 0 bases and J by 3 bases, with 15 bases between the two germline ends. The CDR3 nucleotides read TGTGCCAGCAGTTACTCTCAGGGGAGAACGGGCTACGAGCAGTACTTC. This encodes CASSYSQGRTGYEQYF.

This clonotype was detected a few times. This chain links TRBV5-5 with TRBJ2-1; D is ambiguous. V was clipped by 1 base and J by 2 bases, with 10 bases between them. Per germline, CDR1 SGHKS and CDR2 YYEKEE (reference sequence). The CDR3 covers 15 residues. The chain's CDR3 is CASSLMTGTYNEQFF. The CDR3 nucleotides read TGTGCCAGCAGCTTGATGACTGGAACCTACAATGAGCAGTTCTTC.

V is TRBV20-1 and J is TRBJ2-5; 9 nucleotides match TRBD2. There are 14 residues in the CDR3. Germline CDR1 is DFQATT and CDR2 is SNEGSKA (reference sequence). V lost 2 bases, J lost 5 bases, and 6 bases stayed unmatched. Written as DNA, the CDR3 is TGCAGTGCTAGAATAGCGGGGGACTGGGAGACCCAGTACTTC. Residues: CSARIAGDWETQYF.

This clonotype was counted at least ten times. The chain employs TRBV6-1 and TRBJ2-5; D unresolved. The V gene's germline CDR1 is MNHNS and CDR2 SASEGT. V was trimmed by 6 bases and J by 0 bases, leaving 14 bases between them. The CDR3 has 15 amino acids. CDR3 DNA sequence: TGTGCCAGCAGCCCACACGGGCAGTACCAAGAGACCCAGTACTTC. Amino acid sequence: CASSPHGQYQETQYF.

This clonotype was detected ten times or more. The chain carries TRBV3-1 and TRBJ2-5, with D perhaps TRBD2 (6 bases). Germline V lookup: CDR1 LGHDT, CDR2 YNNKEL (reference sequence). V lost 4 bases and J 7 bases, leaving 13 bases between the germline ends. The CDR3 spans 13 residues. The CDR3, as DNA: TGTGCCAGCAGCCCACGTTCGGAGGGGACCCAGTACTTC. Its translation is CASSPRSEGTQYF.

This clonotype was seen more than once but under ten times. J is TRBJ1-2 and V is TRBV27; D is uncertain. Germline-derived CDR1 and CDR2 are MNHEY and SMNVEV (reference sequence). The germline V and J ends were trimmed by 5 bases and 4 bases, with 23 bases remaining between them. This CDR3 spans 17 amino acids. For the CDR3, the DNA is TGTGCCAGCAGTCCCGTCACCGGGCCAATAAGCGGCTATGGCTACACCTTC. Amino acids: CASSPVTGPISGYGYTF.

There are a few counts of this clonotype. The chain recombines TRBV29-1 with TRBJ2-3, with 12 nucleotides matching TRBD1. The CDR3 covers 13 residues. Germline trimming cut 3 bases from V and 7 bases from J; bases unmatched to any gene: 2. Germline CDR1 reads SQVTM; CDR2 reads ANQGSEA. The CDR3 DNA sequence: TGCAGCGTTGAGGGACAGGGGGCGTATACGCAGTATTTT. As protein: CSVEGQGAYTQYF.

The V and J genes are TRBV12-3 or TRBV12-4 and TRBJ1-5; tentative D call: TRBD1 (5 bases). The V gene lost 5 bases and the J gene lost 4 bases, with 15 bases spanning the gap. The CDR3 runs to 15 residues. The CDR3 DNA follows: TGTGCCAGCAGTCAACAGGCAAGTGGGAATCAGCCCCAGCATTTT. It codes for CASSQQASGNQPQHF.

A few counts support this clonotype. J is TRBJ2-1 and V is TRBV9, with 11 positions matching TRBD2. The CDR3 extends over 17 amino acids. The V and J ends lost 2 bases and 0 bases, in that order; junction bases with no gene match: 4. The V gene's germline CDR1 is SGDLS and CDR2 YYNGEE. In DNA, the CDR3 is TGTGCCAGCAGCGTTAGCGGGGGGGGCCCCTCCTACAATGAGCAGTTCTTC. Encoded protein: CASSVSGGGPSYNEQFF.